This paragraph covers one TCR beta chain sequence. Antigen unknown. The sample is drawn from a study of shared clonotypes between healthy human individuals. J gave up 7 bases and V 5 bases, and 9 bases lay outside the gene matches. The CDR3 totals 15 residues. The germline V gene encodes CDR1 SEHNR and CDR2 FQNEAQ (reference sequence). Deep-level assay runs were performed. Original handling: For the immunoSEQ data, sequences were junction-only without quality scores, so filtering differed. Method: immunoSEQ multiplex PCR; TCRdb's copy keeps in-frame clones and lacks some. The V and J calls and clone size come from that table; D and trimming were worked out from the DNA. The data hold fewer than 850,000 clones, with 72% observed a single time. Study results and caveats: Sampling covered blood only; tissue repertoires likely differ.

This chain joins TRBV7-9 and TRBJ1-4, with TRBD1 matching 8 bases. The sequence came from a woman between 25 and 40 years old in good health. Sample: memory CD4+ T cells sorted from blood. The subset here: CD45RA-negative fraction. This CDR3 is CASSATDRVTEKLFF. The CDR3 coding sequence is TGTGCCAGCAGCGCGACGGACAGGGTGACTGAAAAACTGTTTTTT.